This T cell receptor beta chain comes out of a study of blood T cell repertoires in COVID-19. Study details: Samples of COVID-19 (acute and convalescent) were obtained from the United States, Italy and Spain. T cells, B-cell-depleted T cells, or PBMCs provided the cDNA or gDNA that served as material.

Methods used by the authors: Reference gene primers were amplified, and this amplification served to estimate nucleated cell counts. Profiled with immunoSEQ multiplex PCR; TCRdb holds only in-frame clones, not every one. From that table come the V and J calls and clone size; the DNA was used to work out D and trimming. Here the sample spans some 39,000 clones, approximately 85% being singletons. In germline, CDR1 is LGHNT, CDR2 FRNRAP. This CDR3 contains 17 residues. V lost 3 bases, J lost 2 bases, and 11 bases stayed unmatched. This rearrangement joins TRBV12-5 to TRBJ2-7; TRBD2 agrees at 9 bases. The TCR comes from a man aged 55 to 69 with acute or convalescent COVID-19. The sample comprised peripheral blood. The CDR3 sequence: CASGLKRGVGRTYEQYF. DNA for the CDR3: TGTGCTAGTGGTTTAAAGCGGGGGGTTGGAAGGACCTACGAGCAGTACTTC.